The 15 T cell receptor beta chains below come from one sample, sequenced in a study of control samples from healthy donors and cancer patients. The method was immunoSEQ multiplex PCR; TCRdb's version includes in-frame clones alone and lacks a portion of them. The table records approximately 120,000 clones, about 90% of them present only once. Sequenced: blood. These receptor sequences come from a man aged 60 to 75 in good health.

The rearrangement joins TRBV5-6 to TRBJ1-2; 7 positions match TRBD1. Per germline, CDR1 SGHDT and CDR2 YYEEEE. With 4 bases clipped from V and 4 bases from J, the junction kept 7 bases outside the gene matches. This CDR3 spans 14 amino acids. The CDR3: CASSSYRGAYGYTF. Written as DNA, the CDR3 is TGTGCCAGCAGCAGCTACAGGGGCGCCTATGGCTACACCTTC.

V is TRBV7-2 and J is TRBJ2-4; D remains unclear. Per germline, CDR1 SGHTA and CDR2 FQGNSA. The CDR3 is 13 amino acids. The V gene lost 5 bases and the J gene lost 12 bases, with 17 bases spanning the gap. As DNA, the CDR3 is TGTGCCAGCAGCATGCCCCCAACACACGATCAGTACTTC. Amino acid sequence: CASSMPPTHDQYF.

The rearrangement links TRBV18 to TRBJ2-3; 9 bases line up with TRBD1. The CDR3 sequence is 16 residues long. With 3 bases clipped from V and 5 bases from J, the junction kept 9 bases outside the gene matches. Germline V gene lookup returns CDR1 KGHSH and CDR2 LQKENI. CDR3 DNA sequence: TGTGCCAGCTCACCCACCCCGGGACAGGGAATAGATACGCAGTATTTT. Protein sequence: CASSPTPGQGIDTQYF.

The chain carries TRBV6-6 and TRBJ2-2; TRBD2 might be the D (6 bases). V lost 2 bases to trimming and J lost 5 bases, with 9 bases between them. CDR1 and CDR2 from the germline V gene are MNHNY and SVGAGI (reference sequence). This CDR3 comprises 14 residues. The CDR3 sequence: CASSYLEGTGELFF. CDR3 DNA sequence: TGTGCCAGCAGTTACCTGGAGGGAACCGGGGAGCTGTTTTTT.

The genes are TRBV5-1 and TRBJ2-2, with D unclear. Germline V CDR1 and CDR2: SGHRS, YFSETQ. CDR3 length equals 14 residues. V lost 3 bases to trimming and J lost 5 bases, with 11 bases between them. CDR3 loop: CASSSQPATGELFF. CDR3 bases: TGCGCCAGCAGCTCCCAACCGGCAACCGGGGAGCTGTTTTTT.

The chain recombines TRBV24-1 with TRBJ2-7; no clear D. The germline V and J ends were trimmed by 4 bases and 2 bases, with 11 bases remaining between them. Germline CDR1 reads KGHDR; CDR2 reads SFDVKD. CDR3 length equals 14 residues. The CDR3 coding sequence is TGTGCCACCAGTGACTCCATTCCCCCCTACGAGCAGTACTTC. Its translation: CATSDSIPPYEQYF.

The chain uses TRBV28 and TRBJ1-4; no reliable D call. Germline V gene lookup returns CDR1 MDHEN and CDR2 SYDVKM. This CDR3 is 14 amino acids long. Between the trimmed V and J ends, which lost 7 bases and 5 bases, there was a span of 14 bases. CDR3 sequence: CASTGGRNNEKLFF. CDR3 DNA sequence: TGTGCCAGCACCGGCGGACGGAACAATGAAAAACTGTTTTTT.

The chain has TRBV5-1 and TRBJ1-1; D is unclear. The length of the CDR3 is 14 residues. Germline CDR1 and CDR2: SGHRS and YFSETQ. V shed 0 bases and J shed 6 bases, with 12 bases lying between them. The CDR3 DNA follows: TGCGCCAGCAGCTTGGCCGGGATCGTGGCTGAAGCTTTCTTT. Protein: CASSLAGIVAEAFF.

This sequence joins TRBV9 and TRBJ2-2; 8 bases fit TRBD1. The CDR3 loop spans 14 amino acids. CDR1 is SGDLS and CDR2 is YYNGEE in the germline V gene. V shed 4 bases and J 4 bases; nucleotides not matched to a gene: 3. The CDR3 reads CASSTDRVTGELFF. As DNA, the CDR3 is TGTGCCAGCAGCACGGACAGGGTCACCGGGGAGCTGTTTTTT.

The chain uses TRBV7-2 and TRBJ2-3; D is undetermined. V was cut by 4 bases and J by 0 bases, with 14 bases left in between. The CDR3 extends over 16 amino acids. Germline V gene data show CDR1 as SGHTA and CDR2 as FQGNSA. The CDR3 protein is CASSSQAGTSTDTQYF. The CDR3 DNA follows: TGTGCCAGCAGCTCTCAAGCAGGAACTAGCACAGATACGCAGTATTTT.

J is TRBJ2-2 and V is TRBV28, with D perhaps TRBD1 or TRBD2 (5 bases each). V lost 3 bases to trimming and J lost 8 bases, with 19 bases between them. This CDR3 is 16 amino acids long. Germline CDR1 reads MDHEN; CDR2 reads SYDVKM. In nucleotides, the CDR3 is TGTGCCAGCAGTTTTGTGGGACGGCGCGAGGTAGGGGAGCTGTTTTTT. Translating gives CASSFVGRREVGELFF.

This chain uses TRBV7-2 with TRBJ2-3; D possibly corresponds to TRBD2 (6 bases). V was clipped by 3 bases and J by 5 bases, with 9 bases between them. The CDR3 extends over 13 amino acids. CDR1 SGHTA and CDR2 FQGNSA come from the germline V gene. The CDR3 DNA reads TGTGCCAGCAGCTTCCGGGGGAGAGATACGCAGTATTTT. Amino acid sequence: CASSFRGRDTQYF.

The chain carries TRBV3-1 (or the pseudogene TRBV3-2) and TRBJ1-5; 9 nucleotides match TRBD1. The CDR3 extends over 14 amino acids. In germline, CDR1 is LGHDT, CDR2 YNNKEL (reference sequence). The J segment lost 6 bases and the V segment lost 4 bases, leaving 4 bases of the junction unmatched. Here the CDR3 reads CASSLGTGRQPQHF. The CDR3 DNA sequence: TGTGCCAGCAGCCTCGGGACAGGGCGTCAGCCCCAGCATTTT.

The chain employs TRBV12-1 and TRBJ2-1; TRBD2 is taken as the D call from the table, unchecked against the DNA. TRBV12-1 counts as a pseudogene. The CDR3 sequence is 17 residues long. In DNA form, the CDR3 reads TGTGCCAGCAGCTTTGGGTTGATCGCGGGGGGGCGCCATGAGCAGTTCTTC. Protein sequence: CASSFGLIAGGRHEQFF.

The genes are TRBV9 and TRBJ1-2, with a possible D match to TRBD1 (6 bases). Germline CDR1 and CDR2: SGDLS and YYNGEE. The germline V and J ends were trimmed by 7 bases and 4 bases, with 11 bases remaining between them. The CDR3 spans 12 residues. Here the CDR3 DNA reads TGTGCCAGCTCCCGGGACACCTATGGCTACACCTTC. It codes for CASSRDTYGYTF.